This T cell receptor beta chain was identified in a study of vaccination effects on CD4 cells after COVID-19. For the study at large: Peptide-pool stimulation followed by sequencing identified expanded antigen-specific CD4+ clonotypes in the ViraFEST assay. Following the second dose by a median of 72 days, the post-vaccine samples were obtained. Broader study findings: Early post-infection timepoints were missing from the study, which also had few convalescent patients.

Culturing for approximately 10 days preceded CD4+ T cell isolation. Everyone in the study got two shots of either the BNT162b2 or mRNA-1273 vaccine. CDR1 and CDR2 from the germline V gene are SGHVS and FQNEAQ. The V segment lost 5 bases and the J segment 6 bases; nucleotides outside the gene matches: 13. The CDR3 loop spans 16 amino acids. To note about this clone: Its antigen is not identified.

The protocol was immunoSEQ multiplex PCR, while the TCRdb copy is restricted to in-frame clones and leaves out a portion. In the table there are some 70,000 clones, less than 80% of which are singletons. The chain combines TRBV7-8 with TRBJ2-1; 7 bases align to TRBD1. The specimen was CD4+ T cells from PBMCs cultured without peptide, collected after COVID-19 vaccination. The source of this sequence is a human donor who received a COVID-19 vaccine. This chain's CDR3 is CASSNPARQGINEQFF. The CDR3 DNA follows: TGTGCCAGCAGCAACCCGGCGAGACAGGGTATCAATGAGCAGTTCTTC.